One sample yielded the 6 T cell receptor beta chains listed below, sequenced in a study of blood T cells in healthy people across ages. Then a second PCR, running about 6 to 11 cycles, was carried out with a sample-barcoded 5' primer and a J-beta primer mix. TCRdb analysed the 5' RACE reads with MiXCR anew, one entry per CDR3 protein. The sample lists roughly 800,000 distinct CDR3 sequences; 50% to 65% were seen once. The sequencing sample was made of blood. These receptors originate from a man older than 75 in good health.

The chain's CDR3 is CASSPDRDSYEQYF. The CDR3 nucleotides are TGTGCCAGCAGCCCGGACAGGGACTCCTACGAGCAGTACTTC. The chain couples TRBV7-2 to TRBJ2-7; 8 nucleotides match TRBD1. The germline gives CDR1 SGHTA, CDR2 FQGNSA. V was clipped by 5 bases and J by 0 bases; unmatched bases: 3. The CDR3 sequence is 14 residues long.

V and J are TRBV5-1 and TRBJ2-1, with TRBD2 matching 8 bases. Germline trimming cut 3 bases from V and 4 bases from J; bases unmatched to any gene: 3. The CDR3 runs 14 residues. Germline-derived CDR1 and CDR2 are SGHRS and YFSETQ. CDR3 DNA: TGCGCCAGCAGCTCACCGGGAGGGTACAATGAGCAGTTCTTC. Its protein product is CASSSPGGYNEQFF.

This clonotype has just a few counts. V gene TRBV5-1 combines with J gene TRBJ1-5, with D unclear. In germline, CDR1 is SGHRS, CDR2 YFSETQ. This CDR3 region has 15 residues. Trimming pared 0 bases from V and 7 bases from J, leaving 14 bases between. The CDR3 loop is CASSLEPTRGQPQHF. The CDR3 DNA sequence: TGCGCCAGCAGCTTGGAGCCCACCCGGGGACAGCCCCAGCATTTT. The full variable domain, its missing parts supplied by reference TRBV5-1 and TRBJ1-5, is KAGVTQTPRYLIKTRGQQVTLSCSPISGHRSVSWYQQTPGQGLQFLFEYFSETQRNKGNFPGRFSGRQFSNSRSEMNVSTLELGDSALYLCASSLEPTRGQPQHFGDGTRLSIL.

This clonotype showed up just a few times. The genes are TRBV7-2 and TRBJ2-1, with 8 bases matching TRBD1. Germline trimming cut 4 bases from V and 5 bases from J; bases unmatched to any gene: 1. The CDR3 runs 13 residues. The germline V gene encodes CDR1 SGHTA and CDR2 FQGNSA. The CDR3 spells CASSWTGNNEQFF. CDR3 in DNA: TGTGCCAGCAGCTGGACAGGGAACAATGAGCAGTTCTTC. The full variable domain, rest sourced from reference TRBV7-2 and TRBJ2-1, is GAGVSQSPSNKVTEKGKDVELRCDPISGHTALYWYRQSLGQGLEFLIYFQGNSAPDKSGLPSDRFSAERTGGSVSTLTIQRTQQEDSAVYLCASSWTGNNEQFFGPGTRLTVL.

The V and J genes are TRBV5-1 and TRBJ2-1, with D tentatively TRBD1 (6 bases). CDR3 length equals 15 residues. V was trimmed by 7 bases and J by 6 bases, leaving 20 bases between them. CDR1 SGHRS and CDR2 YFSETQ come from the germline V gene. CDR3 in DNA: TGCGCCAGCGGGAGTCAGGGGACAAGGGGCAATGAGCAGTTCTTC. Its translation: CASGSQGTRGNEQFF.

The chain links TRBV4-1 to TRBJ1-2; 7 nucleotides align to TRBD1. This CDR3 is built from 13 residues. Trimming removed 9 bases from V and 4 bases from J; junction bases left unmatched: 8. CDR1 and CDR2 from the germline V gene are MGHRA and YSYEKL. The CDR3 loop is CASTGVFSYGYTF. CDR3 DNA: TGCGCCAGTACAGGGGTTTTTAGCTATGGCTACACCTTC.